This TCR beta chain derives from a study of T cell changes during pregnancy in multiple sclerosis. The germline V gene has CDR1 MNHEY and CDR2 SVGAGI. This CDR3 contains 16 residues. V shed 0 bases and J 1 base; nucleotides not matched to a gene: 2. Profiling relied on immunoSEQ multiplex PCR, and the TCRdb table lists in-frame clones only, not all of them. The repertoire holds 85,000 to 100,000 clones, less than 95% seen once, with around 0.93% in the top ten. The sample consisted of peripheral blood, taken before pregnancy. This TCR derives from a female donor with multiple sclerosis, enrolled in a pregnancy study. The V and J genes are TRBV6-5 and TRBJ2-3, with 9 bases identical to TRBD1. The CDR3 loop is CASSYSGQGGTDTQYF. CDR3 coding DNA: TGTGCCAGCAGTTACTCGGGACAGGGTGGCACAGATACGCAGTATTTT.